Following are 29 T cell receptor beta chains from one sample sequenced in a study of CD8 T cell repertoires and HIV-1 epitope variants. Method: immunoSEQ multiplex PCR; TCRdb's copy keeps in-frame clones and lacks some. The sample contains roughly 5,000 clones, 55% to 80% of which appear only once. Their specific antigens are unknown. The sequencing input was cultured CD8+ T cells derived from PBMCs. These receptors came from a male donor with HIV.

The rearrangement links TRBV5-6 to TRBJ2-4; D may be TRBD1 (5 bases). The CDR3 totals 16 residues. Germline V gives CDR1 SGHDT, CDR2 YYEEEE. Trimming pared 0 bases from V and 0 bases from J, leaving 10 bases between. The CDR3 DNA follows: TGTGCCAGCAGCTTGGCTCAGGGTAGAGCCAAAAACATTCAGTACTTC. Protein: CASSLAQGRAKNIQYF.

The chain joins TRBV7-2 to TRBJ2-3; possibly TRBD2 for D (6 bases). V dropped 1 base and J dropped 3 bases, with 11 bases sitting between them. The CDR3 sequence is 15 residues long. Germline values: CDR1 SGHTA, CDR2 FQGNSA. CDR3 in amino acids: CASSLEAGRTDTQYF. DNA for the CDR3: TGTGCCAGCAGCTTAGAGGCCGGGAGAACAGATACGCAGTATTTT.

The rearrangement uses TRBV6-1 and TRBJ2-2; TRBD2 agrees at 8 bases. Germline lookup yields CDR1 MNHNS and CDR2 SASEGT. V was pared by 2 bases and J by 0 bases, with 5 bases of the junction left unmatched. CDR3 size: 17 residues. CDR3 nucleotide sequence: TGTGCCAGCAGTGAAAGGCGGGGGGCCCCGAACACCGGGGAGCTGTTTTTT. Translating it yields CASSERRGAPNTGELFF.

The V and J genes are TRBV7-9 and TRBJ2-6; unclear D gene. There are 13 residues in the CDR3. Trimming removed 8 bases from V and 0 bases from J, with 5 bases in between. CDR1 SEHNR and CDR2 FQNEAQ come from the germline V gene (reference sequence). The CDR3 region is CASRASGANVLTF. In DNA form, the CDR3 reads TGTGCCAGCCGGGCCTCTGGGGCCAACGTCCTGACTTTC.

This clone turned up a few times. This chain joins TRBV5-4 and TRBJ2-3; 7 nucleotides align to TRBD2. J gave up 1 base and V 4 bases, and 9 bases lay outside the gene matches. The CDR3 loop spans 16 amino acids. CDR1 and CDR2 (germline): SGHNT, YYREEE (reference sequence). The CDR3 DNA sequence: TGTGCCAGCAGCGGGGGAGGGACGAGGGGCACAGATACGCAGTATTTT. Translating it yields CASSGGGTRGTDTQYF.

This sequence joins TRBV28 and TRBJ1-2, with TRBD1 identical over 7 bases. The ends lost 6 bases at V and 2 bases at J; junction bases unmatched: 12. This CDR3 spans 16 amino acids. Germline CDR1 reads MDHEN; CDR2 reads SYDVKM. The DNA of the CDR3 is TGTGCCAGCAGCCTATCGCAGGGGGAGGGAAACTATGGCTACACCTTC. It specifies CASSLSQGEGNYGYTF.

The chain has TRBV28 and TRBJ2-7; D is unresolved. Germline CDR1 and CDR2: MDHEN and SYDVKM. With 3 bases removed from V and 2 bases from J, the gap between germline ends came to 11 bases. CDR3 length: 14 residues. CDR3 nucleotide sequence: TGTGCCAGCAGTTTTAACGGGCGTACCTACGAGCAGTACTTC. Translated: CASSFNGRTYEQYF.

This clone appeared a single time. The rearrangement links TRBV28 to TRBJ2-7; TRBD1 matches 7 bases. The J segment lost 5 bases and the V segment lost 4 bases, leaving 5 bases of the junction unmatched. The CDR3 has 13 residues. Germline CDR1 is MDHEN and CDR2 is SYDVKM. The CDR3 DNA follows: TGTGCCAGCAGTTCAGACAGGGCAGACGAGCAGTACTTC. Translating it yields CASSSDRADEQYF.

V is TRBV19 and J is TRBJ1-5, with 9 bases aligning to TRBD1. Germline CDR1 and CDR2: LNHDA and SQIVND (reference sequence). J lost 0 bases, V lost 0 bases, and 6 bases had no gene match. The CDR3 spans 18 residues. The CDR3, as DNA: TGTGCCAGTAGTATAGATCAGAGACAGGGGGATAGCAATCAGCCCCAGCATTTT. Translation gives CASSIDQRQGDSNQPQHF.

The chain has TRBV28 and TRBJ2-3; D is uncertain. The CDR3 length is 14 residues. Trimming cost V 9 bases and J 1 base, with 14 bases left between them. In germline, CDR1 is MDHEN, CDR2 SYDVKM. The CDR3 DNA sequence: TGTGCCAGTCTTCGGTTCTTCGGCACAGATACGCAGTATTTT. This sequence encodes CASLRFFGTDTQYF.

V is TRBV10-3 and J is TRBJ2-5; 10 bases align to TRBD1. Gene TRBJ2-7 matches the end of the DNA better, so the J call may be wrong. CDR1 and CDR2 (germline): ENHRY, SYGVKD. This CDR3 is 14 amino acids long. CDR3 DNA sequence: TGTGCCATCAGTGTGGGAGGACAGGGGGGCGAGCAGTACTTC. The encoded protein is CAISVGGQGGEQYF.

CDR3 protein: CASSILGTGDVNGYTF. CDR3 DNA sequence: TGTGCCAGTAGTATCTTGGGGACAGGGGACGTCAATGGCTACACCTTC. V is TRBV19 and J is TRBJ1-2; 10 bases align to TRBD1. The CDR3 runs to 16 residues. V was clipped by 3 bases and J by 6 bases; unmatched bases: 10. Germline assignment: CDR1 LNHDA and CDR2 SQIVND (reference sequence).

This chain connects TRBV9 to TRBJ2-3; 8 bases agree with TRBD2. After removal of 3 bases from V and 3 bases from J, the junction contained 9 bases not matched to a gene. Germline V gene sequence: CDR1 SGDLS, CDR2 YYNGEE. There are 16 residues in the CDR3. The CDR3 DNA is TGTGCCAGCAGCGCCTCCGGGACTAGTCAAACAGATACGCAGTATTTT. It specifies CASSASGTSQTDTQYF. Based on the CDR3 plus reference TRBV9 and TRBJ2-3, the full variable domain is DSGVTQTPKHLITATGQRVTLRCSPRSGDLSVYWYQQSLDQGLQFLIQYYNGEERAKGNILERFSAQQFPDLHSELNLSSLELGDSALYFCASSASGTSQTDTQYFGPGTRLTVL.

V and J are TRBV7-2 and TRBJ2-1, with 8 nucleotides matching TRBD2. The CDR3 length is 17 residues. The J segment lost 6 bases and the V segment lost 1 base, leaving 11 bases of the junction unmatched. Germline V gives CDR1 SGHTA, CDR2 FQGNSA. CDR3 sequence (DNA): TGTGCCAGCAGCTTAGAGCCCCGGACTAGCTGGGGCAATGAGCAGTTCTTC. Its translation: CASSLEPRTSWGNEQFF.

J is TRBJ2-7 and V is TRBV4-3; TRBD2 is a possible D gene (7 bases). The length of the CDR3 is 17 residues. Germline V gene sequence: CDR1 LGHNA, CDR2 YSLEER. V shed 1 base and J shed 3 bases, with 19 bases lying between them. The CDR3 region has the DNA TGCGCCAGCAGCCAAGGGGGGGCGGGGGCCCCGTTCTACGAGCAGTACTTC. It codes for CASSQGGAGAPFYEQYF.

The sample holds a few counts of this clone. The V gene is TRBV5-1, the J gene TRBJ2-7; either TRBD1 or TRBD2 may supply D (5 bases each). Trimming cost V 2 bases and J 0 bases, with 12 bases left between them. Germline V gene sequence: CDR1 SGHRS, CDR2 YFSETQ. This CDR3 is built from 15 residues. For the CDR3, the DNA is TGCGCCAGCAGCTTTCTGACGGGACCCTCCTACGAGCAGTACTTC. It yields the protein CASSFLTGPSYEQYF.

This chain links TRBV6-1 with TRBJ2-2; maybe TRBD1 (6 bases). The CDR3 runs 13 residues. Trimming stripped 6 bases from V and 4 bases from J, with 9 bases between. The germline V gene has CDR1 MNHNS and CDR2 SASEGT. CDR3 nucleotide sequence: TGTGCCAGCAGCTCGGACAGCACCGGGGAGCTGTTTTTT. Translated: CASSSDSTGELFF.

The chain combines TRBV14 with TRBJ2-1; D is possibly TRBD1 (6 bases). This CDR3 is 13 amino acids long. V gave up 5 bases and J gave up 7 bases, with 12 bases separating them. Germline-derived CDR1 and CDR2 are SGHDN and FVKESK. CDR3 DNA: TGTGCCAGCAGCACCTGGGACATAAATGAGCAGTTCTTC. As protein: CASSTWDINEQFF.

The chain is built from TRBV5-1 and TRBJ2-3, with 15 bases lining up with TRBD2. CDR1 is SGHRS, CDR2 YFSETQ, per germline. Trimming cost V 3 bases and J 6 bases; bases outside gene matches: 14. The CDR3 extends over 19 amino acids. CDR3 loop: CASSSNPGTSGRSADTQYF. DNA of the CDR3: TGCGCCAGCAGCTCAAATCCCGGGACTAGCGGGAGGTCCGCGGATACGCAGTATTTT.

This chain uses TRBV18 with TRBJ2-6; D is unclear. The CDR3 is 20 residues long. CDR1 is KGHSH and CDR2 is LQKENI in the germline V gene. Trimming removed 3 bases at V and 0 bases at J, with 21 bases between. The CDR3 DNA sequence: TGTGCCAGCTCACCTATTACCGGCCGTGCGTATACCTCTGGGGCCAACGTCCTGACTTTC. Its translation: CASSPITGRAYTSGANVLTF. The entire variable domain, with the rest obtained from reference TRBV18 and TRBJ2-6, is as follows: NAGVMQNPRHLVRRRGQEARLRCSPMKGHSHVYWYRQLPEEGLKFMVYLQKENIIDESGMPKERFSAEFPKEGPSILRIQQVVRGDSAAYFCASSPITGRAYTSGANVLTFGAGSRLTVL.

A few counts support this clone. V is TRBV5-6 and J is TRBJ2-7; D is unresolved. Germline V gene lookup returns CDR1 SGHDT and CDR2 YYEEEE. V lost 0 bases and J lost 0, with 7 bases in between. The length of the CDR3 is 14 residues. The CDR3 loop is CASSLAETSYEQYF. The CDR3 DNA reads as TGTGCCAGCAGCTTGGCAGAAACCTCCTACGAGCAGTACTTC.

The chain employs TRBV4-1 and TRBJ2-4, with TRBD1 identical over 8 bases. The CDR3 is 17 amino acids. V lost 0 bases and J lost 11; bases outside the gene matches: 15. Germline V lookup: CDR1 MGHRA, CDR2 YSYEKL. The CDR3 DNA follows: TGCGCCAGCAGCCAAGAGGGCGCAGGGGGCCCAATTTTAGTTCAGTACTTC. It is translated as CASSQEGAGGPILVQYF.

The V gene is TRBV13, the J gene TRBJ2-7; 12 bases fit TRBD2. Germline CDR1 and CDR2: PRHDT and FYEKMQ (reference sequence). This CDR3 region has 16 residues. Losses at the gene ends were 5 bases for V and 1 base for J; bases not matched to a gene: 6. CDR3 nucleotides: TGTGCCAGCAGCCCCCGGACTAGCGGGGATTCCTACGAGCAGTACTTC. Amino acids: CASSPRTSGDSYEQYF.

The sample holds a few counts of this clone. The CDR3 is CASETGDYEQYF. In DNA, the CDR3 is TGTGCCTCAGAGACAGGGGACTACGAGCAGTACTTC. The rearrangement links TRBV7-9 to TRBJ2-7; 8 bases map to TRBD1. CDR3 size: 12 residues. J gave up 3 bases and V 11 bases, and 6 bases lay outside the gene matches. Germline V CDR1 and CDR2: SEHNR, FQNEAQ (reference sequence).

The chain employs TRBV13 and TRBJ2-3; 13 positions match TRBD2. Trimming removed 0 bases from V and 0 bases from J; junction bases left unmatched: 12. This CDR3 region has 21 residues. Germline-derived CDR1 and CDR2 are PRHDT and FYEKMQ (reference sequence). CDR3 sequence reads: CASSLGPLGTSGESSTDTQYF. In nucleotides, the CDR3 is TGTGCCAGCAGCTTAGGACCACTAGGGACTAGCGGGGAATCTAGCACAGATACGCAGTATTTT.

There are a few counts of this clone. The genes are TRBV19 and TRBJ2-7; 10 bases are a match to TRBD2. Trimming removed 5 bases from V and 1 base from J; junction bases left unmatched: 17. Per germline, CDR1 LNHDA and CDR2 SQIVND (reference sequence). This CDR3 comprises 19 residues. This CDR3 reads CASSPPSGGHLFNSYEQYF. CDR3 coding DNA: TGTGCCAGTAGTCCTCCTAGCGGGGGCCATCTCTTTAATTCCTACGAGCAGTACTTC. The whole variable domain, filled in from reference TRBV19 and TRBJ2-7, reads DGGITQSPKYLFRKEGQNVTLSCEQNLNHDAMYWYRQDPGQGLRLIYYSQIVNDFQKGDIAEGYSVSREKKESFPLTVTSAQKNPTAFYLCASSPPSGGHLFNSYEQYFGPGTRLTVT.

The V call is TRBV9, the J call TRBJ2-7; D possibly corresponds to TRBD1 (6 bases). This CDR3 region has 14 residues. With 0 bases removed from V and 3 bases from J, the gap between germline ends came to 10 bases. CDR1 is SGDLS and CDR2 is YYNGEE in the germline V gene. CDR3 bases: TGTGCCAGCAGCGTAGACGGCAGGGGCTACGAGCAGTACTTC. Its translation: CASSVDGRGYEQYF.

The rearrangement links TRBV18 to TRBJ1-5; 11 bases line up with TRBD1. CDR1 is KGHSH and CDR2 is LQKENI in the germline V gene. This CDR3 comprises 15 residues. V lost 6 bases, J lost 6 bases, and 7 bases stayed unmatched. The CDR3 DNA follows: TGTGCCAGCTCCCGGGGACAGGGGGAAGGTCAGCCCCAGCATTTT. Its protein product is CASSRGQGEGQPQHF.

By frequency in the sample, this clone is large. V is TRBV14 and J is TRBJ1-1; 7 bases agree with TRBD1. The germline gives CDR1 SGHDN, CDR2 FVKESK. There are 11 residues in the CDR3. Trimming at V came to 3 bases and at J to 11 bases, leaving 3 bases not matched to a gene. In DNA form, the CDR3 reads TGTGCCAGCAGCCAGTCAGGGGGGGCTTTCTTT. Protein: CASSQSGGAFF.